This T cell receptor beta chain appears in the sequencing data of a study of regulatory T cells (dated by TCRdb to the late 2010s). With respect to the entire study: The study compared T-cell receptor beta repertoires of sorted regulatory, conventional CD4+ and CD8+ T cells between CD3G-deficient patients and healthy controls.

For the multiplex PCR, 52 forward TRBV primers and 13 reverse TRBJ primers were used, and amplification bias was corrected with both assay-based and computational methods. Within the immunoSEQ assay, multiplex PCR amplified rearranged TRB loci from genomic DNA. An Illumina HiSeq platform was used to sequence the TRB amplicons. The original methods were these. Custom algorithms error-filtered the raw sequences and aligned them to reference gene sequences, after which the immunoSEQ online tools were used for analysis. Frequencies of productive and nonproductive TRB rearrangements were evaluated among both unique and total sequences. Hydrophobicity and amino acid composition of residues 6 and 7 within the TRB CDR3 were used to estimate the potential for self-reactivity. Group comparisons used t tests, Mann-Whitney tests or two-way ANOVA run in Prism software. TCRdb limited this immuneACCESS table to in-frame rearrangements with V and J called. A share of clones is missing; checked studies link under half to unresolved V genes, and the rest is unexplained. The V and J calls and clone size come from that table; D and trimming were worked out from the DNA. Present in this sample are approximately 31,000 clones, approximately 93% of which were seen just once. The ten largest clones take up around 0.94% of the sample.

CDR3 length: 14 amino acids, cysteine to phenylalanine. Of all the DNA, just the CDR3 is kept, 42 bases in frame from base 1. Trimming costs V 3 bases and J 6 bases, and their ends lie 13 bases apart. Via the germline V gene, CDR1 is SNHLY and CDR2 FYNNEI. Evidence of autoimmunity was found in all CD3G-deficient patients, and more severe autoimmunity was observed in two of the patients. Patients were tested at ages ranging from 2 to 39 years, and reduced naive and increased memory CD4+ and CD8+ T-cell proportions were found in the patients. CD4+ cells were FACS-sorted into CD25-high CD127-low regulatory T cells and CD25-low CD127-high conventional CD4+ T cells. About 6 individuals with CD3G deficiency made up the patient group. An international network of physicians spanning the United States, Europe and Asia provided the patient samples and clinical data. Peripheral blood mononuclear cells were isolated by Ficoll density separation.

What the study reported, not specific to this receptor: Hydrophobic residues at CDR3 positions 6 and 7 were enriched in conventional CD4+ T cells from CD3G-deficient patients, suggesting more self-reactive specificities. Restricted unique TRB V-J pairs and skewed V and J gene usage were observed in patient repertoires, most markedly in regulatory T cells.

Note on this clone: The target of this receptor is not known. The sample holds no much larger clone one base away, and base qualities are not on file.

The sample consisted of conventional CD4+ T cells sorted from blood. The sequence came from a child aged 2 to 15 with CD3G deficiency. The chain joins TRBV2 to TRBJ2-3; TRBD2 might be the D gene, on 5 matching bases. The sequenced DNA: TGTGCCAGCAGTGATGTCGGGAATTGGGATACGCAGTATTTT. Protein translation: CASSDVGNWDTQYF. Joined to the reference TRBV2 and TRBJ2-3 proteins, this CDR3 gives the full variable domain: EPEVTQTPSHQVTQMGQEVILRCVPISNHLYFYWYRQILGQKVEFLVSFYNNEISEKSEIFDDQFSVERPDGSNFTLKIRSTKLEDSAMYFCASSDVGNWDTQYFGPGTRLTVL.